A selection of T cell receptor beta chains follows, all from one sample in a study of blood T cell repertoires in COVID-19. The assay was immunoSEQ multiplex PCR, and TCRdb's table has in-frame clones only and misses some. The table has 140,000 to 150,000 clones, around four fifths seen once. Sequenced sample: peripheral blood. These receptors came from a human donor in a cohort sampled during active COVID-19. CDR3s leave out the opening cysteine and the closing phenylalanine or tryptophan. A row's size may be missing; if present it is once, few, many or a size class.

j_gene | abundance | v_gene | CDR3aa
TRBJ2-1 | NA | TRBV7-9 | ASSPAEEQF
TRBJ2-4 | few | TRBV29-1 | SVVAGGFNIQY
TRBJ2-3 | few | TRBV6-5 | ASSSRQTSTDTQY
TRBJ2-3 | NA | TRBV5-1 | ASSLTGVTDTQY
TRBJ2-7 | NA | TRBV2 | ASSRGTSGGRITYEQY
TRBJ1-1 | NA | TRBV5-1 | ASSSGQLTKNTEAF
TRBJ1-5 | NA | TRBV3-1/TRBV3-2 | ASSPSDRVQPQH
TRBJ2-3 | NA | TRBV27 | ASSLTGVPSADTQY
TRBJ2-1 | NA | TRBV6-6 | ASSYLNTFSYNEQF
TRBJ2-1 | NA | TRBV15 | ATSRGKLAGVQNEQF
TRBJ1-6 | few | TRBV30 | AWREGQFYNSPLH
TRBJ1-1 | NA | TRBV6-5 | ASRPTANTEAF
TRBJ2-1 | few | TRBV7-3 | ASSLTSPRTLASGGHNEQF
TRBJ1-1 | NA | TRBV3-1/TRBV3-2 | ASSPLTDMNTEAF
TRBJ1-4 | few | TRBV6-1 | ASSEVIGSMGEKLF
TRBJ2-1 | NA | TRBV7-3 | ASSLGPSTSGRGTYNEQF
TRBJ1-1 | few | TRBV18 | ASSLQTENTEAF
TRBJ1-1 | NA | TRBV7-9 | ASSFVGQGNTEAF
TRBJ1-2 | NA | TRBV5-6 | ASSFRGTSYGYT
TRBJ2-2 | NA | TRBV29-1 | SGTTGWDGELF
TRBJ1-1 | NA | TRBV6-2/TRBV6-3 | ASSFQTGSEAF
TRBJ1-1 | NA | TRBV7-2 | ASSLISLLNTEAF
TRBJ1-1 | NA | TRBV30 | AWSVNSPGQGDTEAF
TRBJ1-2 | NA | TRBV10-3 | AISPQGGSTYGYT
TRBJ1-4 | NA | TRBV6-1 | ASSEERQSNEKLF
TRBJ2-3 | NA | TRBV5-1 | ASSIDRGTDTQY
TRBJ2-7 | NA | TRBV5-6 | ASSLAGGKYEQY
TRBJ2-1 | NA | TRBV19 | ASSIVFYEQF
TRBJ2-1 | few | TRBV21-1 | ASSKDPSVEGDNEQF
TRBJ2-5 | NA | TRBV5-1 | ASSPGTSKETQY
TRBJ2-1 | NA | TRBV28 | ASDTSGGNNEQF
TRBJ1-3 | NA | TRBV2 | ASSRRDTIY
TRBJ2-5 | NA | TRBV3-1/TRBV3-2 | ASSPGTAIQETQY
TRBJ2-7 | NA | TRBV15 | ATSRSGWEQY
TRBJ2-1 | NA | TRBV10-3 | AISGSSGGAENEQF
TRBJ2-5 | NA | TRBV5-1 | ASSQGQGKATQY
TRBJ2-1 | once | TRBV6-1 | ASSESSPYNEQF
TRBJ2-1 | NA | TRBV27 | ASRHTGDEQF
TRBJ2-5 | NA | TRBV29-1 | SVQTSGEETQY
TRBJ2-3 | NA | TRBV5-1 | ASQGGAVSTDTQY
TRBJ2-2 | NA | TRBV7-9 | ASSSTTAPNTGELF
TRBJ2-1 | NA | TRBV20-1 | SASEFRGSRYNEQF
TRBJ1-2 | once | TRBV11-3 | ASSLRPGQGPLYGYT
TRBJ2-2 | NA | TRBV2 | ASSEGQPGELF
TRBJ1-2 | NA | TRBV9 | ASSVVGDSNYGYT
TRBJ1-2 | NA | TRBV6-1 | ASSEASTGSYGYT
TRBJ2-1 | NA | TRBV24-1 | ATSDLFFTSSYNEQF